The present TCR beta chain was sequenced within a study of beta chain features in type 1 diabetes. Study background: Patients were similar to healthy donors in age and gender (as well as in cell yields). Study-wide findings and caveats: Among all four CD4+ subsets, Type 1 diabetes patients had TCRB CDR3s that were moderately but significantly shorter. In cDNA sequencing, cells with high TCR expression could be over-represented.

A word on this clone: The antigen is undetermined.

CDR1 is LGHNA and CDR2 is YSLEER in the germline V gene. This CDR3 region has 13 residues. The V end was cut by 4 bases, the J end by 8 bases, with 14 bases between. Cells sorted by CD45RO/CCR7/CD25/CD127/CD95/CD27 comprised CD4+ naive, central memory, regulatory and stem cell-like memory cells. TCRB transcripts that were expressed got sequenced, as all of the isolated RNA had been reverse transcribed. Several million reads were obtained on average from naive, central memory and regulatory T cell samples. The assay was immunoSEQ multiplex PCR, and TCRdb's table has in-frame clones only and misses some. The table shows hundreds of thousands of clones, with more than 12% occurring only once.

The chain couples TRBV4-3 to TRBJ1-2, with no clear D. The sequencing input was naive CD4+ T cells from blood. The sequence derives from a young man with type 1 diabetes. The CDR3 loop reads CASSRLNSEGYTF. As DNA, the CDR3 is TGCGCCAGCAGCCGTTTGAATTCTGAGGGCTACACCTTC.